This TCR beta chain came from a study of blood T cell repertoires in COVID-19. Germline CDR1 is ENHRY and CDR2 is SYGVKD. V lost 6 bases and J lost 2; bases outside the gene matches: 3. The CDR3 sequence is 14 residues long. The method was immunoSEQ multiplex PCR; TCRdb's version includes in-frame clones alone and lacks a portion of them. The sample has approximately 380,000 clones, around 85% seen once. Sequencing was performed on peripheral blood. The TCR was taken from a woman in her late teens or twenties with acute or convalescent COVID-19. The chain links TRBV10-3 to TRBJ2-5, with 10 bases fitting TRBD2. The CDR3 reads CAIRASGGQETQYF. In nucleotides, the CDR3 is TGTGCCATCAGGGCTAGCGGGGGTCAAGAGACCCAGTACTTC.